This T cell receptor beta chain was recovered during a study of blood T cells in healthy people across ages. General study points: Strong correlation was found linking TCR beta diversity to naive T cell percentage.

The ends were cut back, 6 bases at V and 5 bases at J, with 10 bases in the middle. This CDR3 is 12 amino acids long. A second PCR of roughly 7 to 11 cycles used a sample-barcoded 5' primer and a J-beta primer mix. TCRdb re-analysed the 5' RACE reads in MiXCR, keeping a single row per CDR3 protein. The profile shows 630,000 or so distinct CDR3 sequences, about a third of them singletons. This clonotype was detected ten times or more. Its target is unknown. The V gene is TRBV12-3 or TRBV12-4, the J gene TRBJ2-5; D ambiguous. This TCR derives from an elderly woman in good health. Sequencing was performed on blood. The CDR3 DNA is TGTGCCAGCAGCGCAACCAGGGAGACCCAGTACTTC. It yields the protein CASSATRETQYF.